Shown below are 24 T cell receptor beta chains from a single sample sequenced in a study of cytomegalovirus exposure and HLA in healthy donors. PCR involved 60 Vbeta and 13 Jbeta primers. The method was immunoSEQ multiplex PCR; TCRdb's version includes in-frame clones alone and lacks a portion of them. The top ten clones hold 0.85% to 1.3% of a sample with around 78,000 clones, 80% of them seen once. The specimen sequenced was PBMCs. The source is a male donor in good health and CMV-seronegative.

The gene calls are TRBV1 and TRBJ2-1; the table gives TRBD2 as D, unverified against the DNA. TRBV1 is designated a pseudogene. The CDR3 contains 17 residues. In nucleotides, the CDR3 is TGCACCAGCAGCCAAGATGTGGCGGGAGTACCCCAAAATGAGCAGTTCTTC. It translates to CTSSQDVAGVPQNEQFF.

The CDR3 sequence is CASSYSSAAGANVLTF. CDR3 DNA sequence: TGTGCCAGCAGTTACTCGAGCGCCGCTGGGGCCAACGTCCTGACTTTC. V and J are TRBV6-5 and TRBJ2-6; D is uncertain. Per germline, CDR1 MNHEY and CDR2 SVGAGI. The CDR3 runs 16 residues. V was clipped by 0 bases and J by 2 bases, with 8 bases between them.

The sample holds a few counts of this clone. This chain uses TRBV5-6 with TRBJ1-6; possible D gene TRBD1, 6 bases. Trimming cost V 4 bases and J 7 bases, with 15 bases left between them. Germline V lookup: CDR1 SGHDT, CDR2 YYEEEE. The CDR3 is 15 residues long. CDR3 sequence (DNA): TGTGCCAGCAGCCGCTGGGGGGGCGCGAATTCACCCCTCCACTTT. It codes for CASSRWGGANSPLHF. Combining the CDR3 with reference TRBV5-6 and TRBJ1-6 gives the whole variable domain DAGVTQSPTHLIKTRGQQVTLRCSPKSGHDTVSWYQQALGQGPQFIFQYYEEEERQRGNFPDRFSGHQFPNYSSELNVNALLLGDSALYLCASSRWGGANSPLHFGNGTRLTVT.

The rearrangement links TRBV28 to TRBJ1-1; a possible D gene is TRBD1 (5 bases). The V gene lost 4 bases and the J gene lost 2 bases, with 14 bases spanning the gap. The CDR3 is 15 residues long. Germline loops: CDR1 MDHEN, CDR2 SYDVKM. Here the CDR3 DNA reads TGTGCCAGCAGTTCCCCAGGGAAAAGTAACACTGAAGCTTTCTTT. It codes for CASSSPGKSNTEAFF.

The chain combines TRBV6-1 with TRBJ1-5; 7 bases match TRBD1. The CDR3 sequence is 14 residues long. After removal of 7 bases from V and 5 bases from J, the junction contained 8 bases not matched to a gene. Per the germline V gene, CDR1 is MNHNS and CDR2 is SASEGT. The CDR3 nucleotides are TGTGCCAGCACAGAACAGGGGATCTATCAGCCCCAGCATTTT. Amino acids: CASTEQGIYQPQHF.

The gene calls are TRBV5-1 and TRBJ2-3, with 11 bases matching TRBD1. The CDR3 runs to 16 residues. V gave up 4 bases and J gave up 4 bases; unmatched junction bases: 8. The germline gives CDR1 SGHRS, CDR2 YFSETQ. The CDR3 DNA is TGCGCCAGCAGCACAGGACAGGGGGCGGGCGCAGATACGCAGTATTTT. This sequence encodes CASSTGQGAGADTQYF. The variable domain in full, completed from reference TRBV5-1 and TRBJ2-3, reads KAGVTQTPRYLIKTRGQQVTLSCSPISGHRSVSWYQQTPGQGLQFLFEYFSETQRNKGNFPGRFSGRQFSNSRSEMNVSTLELGDSALYLCASSTGQGAGADTQYFGPGTRLTVL.

The chain is built from TRBV4-3 and TRBJ2-7; 8 nucleotides align to TRBD1. V lost 1 base to trimming and J lost 6 bases; unmatched junction nucleotides: 11. Per germline, CDR1 LGHNA and CDR2 YSLEER. This CDR3 spans 16 amino acids. The CDR3 sequence: CASSQGVTGGLGEQYF. As DNA, the CDR3 is TGCGCCAGCAGCCAAGGCGTAACAGGGGGGCTAGGCGAGCAGTACTTC.

The count of this clone is one. V and J are TRBV18 and TRBJ1-6; TRBD1 aligns across 7 bases. The CDR3 covers 14 residues. Losses at the gene ends were 2 bases for V and 7 bases for J; bases not matched to a gene: 2. Germline loops: CDR1 KGHSH, CDR2 LQKENI. The CDR3 reads CASSPEGANSPLHF. The CDR3, as DNA: TGTGCCAGCTCACCAGAGGGGGCAAATTCACCCCTCCACTTT. Full variable domain (outside the CDR3, taken from reference TRBV18 and TRBJ1-6): NAGVMQNPRHLVRRRGQEARLRCSPMKGHSHVYWYRQLPEEGLKFMVYLQKENIIDESGMPKERFSAEFPKEGPSILRIQQVVRGDSAAYFCASSPEGANSPLHFGNGTRLTVT.

The gene calls are TRBV7-9 and TRBJ2-3; unclear D gene. V was cut by 3 bases and J by 1 base, with 14 bases left in between. CDR1 and CDR2 from the germline V gene are SEHNR and FQNEAQ (reference sequence). The CDR3 has 16 residues. In DNA, the CDR3 is TGTGCCAGCAGCTTTGCCTATGATGCCGGCACAGATACGCAGTATTTT. Its translation: CASSFAYDAGTDTQYF. Based on the CDR3 plus reference TRBV7-9 and TRBJ2-3, the full variable domain is DTGVSQNPRHKITKRGQNVTFRCDPISEHNRLYWYRQTLGQGPEFLTYFQNEAQLEKSRLLSDRFSAERPKGSFSTLEIQRTEQGDSAMYLCASSFAYDAGTDTQYFGPGTRLTVL.

V gene TRBV6-5 combines with J gene TRBJ2-5; D gene unclear. Looked up from germline, CDR1 is MNHEY and CDR2 is SVGAGI. Trimming removed 0 bases from V and 3 bases from J, with 8 bases in between. CDR3 length: 14 residues. CDR3 sequence (DNA): TGTGCCAGCAGTTACTCATTAGCTGAAGAGACCCAGTACTTC. Translated, it gives CASSYSLAEETQYF.

The V and J genes are TRBV5-1 and TRBJ2-4, with 9 nucleotides matching TRBD1. Germline V lookup: CDR1 SGHRS, CDR2 YFSETQ. The CDR3 length is 14 residues. The ends lost 7 bases at V and 9 bases at J; junction bases unmatched: 11. The CDR3 coding sequence is TGCGCCAGCTCCATCGGGGACAGGGCGGGCATTCAGTACTTC. It encodes CASSIGDRAGIQYF. The full variable domain, in which reference TRBV5-1 and TRBJ2-4 provide the parts outside the CDR3, is KAGVTQTPRYLIKTRGQQVTLSCSPISGHRSVSWYQQTPGQGLQFLFEYFSETQRNKGNFPGRFSGRQFSNSRSEMNVSTLELGDSALYLCASSIGDRAGIQYFGAGTRLSVL.

On this clone itself: Sequence at one end of the junction differs from germline and may be a read error. This chain links TRBV6-1 with TRBJ1-2; D is undetermined. Looked up from germline, CDR1 is MNHNS and CDR2 is SASEGT. The CDR3 loop spans 11 amino acids. The CDR3 protein is CASSPTGGYPF. CDR3 bases: TGTGCCAGCAGTCCTACGGGAGGCTACCCCTTC.

This chain links TRBV28 with TRBJ2-7, with 10 nucleotides matching TRBD2. The ends lost 4 bases at V and 4 bases at J; junction bases unmatched: 7. The germline CDR1 and CDR2 sequences are MDHEN and SYDVKM. There are 15 residues in the CDR3. CDR3 DNA: TGTGCCAGCAGTTCACCCGGGACTAGCGTTTACGAGCAGTACTTC. It yields the protein CASSSPGTSVYEQYF.

This rearrangement joins TRBV4-1 to TRBJ2-3, with 13 positions matching TRBD2. The CDR3 extends over 18 amino acids. Germline CDR1 and CDR2: MGHRA and YSYEKL. J lost 1 base, V lost 4 bases, and 8 bases had no gene match. The CDR3 spells CASSPGLAGVVGTDTQYF. CDR3 bases: TGCGCCAGCAGCCCAGGACTAGCGGGAGTAGTGGGCACAGATACGCAGTATTTT.

The table lists this clone with a few counts. This chain links TRBV5-6 with TRBJ2-4, with D possibly TRBD2 on 5 matching bases. Germline CDR1 is SGHDT and CDR2 is YYEEEE. V was trimmed by 4 bases and J by 8 bases, leaving 16 bases between them. The CDR3 spans 14 residues. CDR3 DNA sequence: TGTGCCAGCAGCCCGAGAGTAGCGTCGCACATTCAGTACTTC. It is translated as CASSPRVASHIQYF.

The gene calls are TRBV7-2 and TRBJ1-2; unclear D gene. The CDR3 spans 14 residues. The germline gives CDR1 SGHTA, CDR2 FQGNSA. Trimming stripped 0 bases from V and 7 bases from J, with 12 bases between. CDR3 loop: CASSLAVGGVGYTF. In DNA, the CDR3 is TGTGCCAGCAGCTTAGCCGTAGGCGGGGTTGGCTACACCTTC.

This chain connects TRBV9 to TRBJ1-1; 7 nucleotides align to TRBD1. The germline CDR1 and CDR2 sequences are SGDLS and YYNGEE. CDR3 length: 13 residues. V shed 1 base, J shed 3 bases, and the junction held 0 bases outside the gene matches. Here the CDR3 reads CASSVQGDTEAFF. CDR3 in DNA: TGTGCCAGCAGCGTACAGGGGGACACTGAAGCTTTCTTT.

The V call is TRBV5-8, the J call TRBJ1-2; the match to TRBD1 covers 8 bases. J lost 5 bases, V lost 3 bases, and 9 bases had no gene match. CDR3 length: 15 residues. Germline assignment: CDR1 SGHTS and CDR2 YDEGEE. The CDR3 region has the DNA TGTGCCAGCAGCTACCGGGACAGGACCTTATATGGCTACACCTTC. It specifies CASSYRDRTLYGYTF.

J is TRBJ1-2 and V is TRBV27, with 8 bases matching TRBD1. The trim removed 6 bases at V and 7 bases at J, leaving 4 bases unmatched. Germline-derived CDR1 and CDR2 are MNHEY and SMNVEV (reference sequence). The CDR3 runs to 12 residues. DNA of the CDR3: TGTGCCAGCAGCCGAACAGGGGGTGGCTACACCTTC. Its translation is CASSRTGGGYTF.

The chain employs TRBV5-1 and TRBJ2-1; D is possibly TRBD1 (5 bases). The CDR3 covers 14 residues. Between the trimmed V and J ends, which lost 0 bases and 10 bases, there was a span of 14 bases. The germline CDR1 and CDR2 sequences are SGHRS and YFSETQ. The CDR3 here is CASSLGSAGWEQFF. CDR3 in DNA: TGCGCCAGCAGCTTGGGGTCCGCAGGGTGGGAGCAGTTCTTC.

The chain employs TRBV18 and TRBJ2-6; D perhaps matches TRBD1 (6 bases). The CDR3 extends over 21 amino acids. Germline lookup yields CDR1 KGHSH and CDR2 LQKENI. Trimming pared 2 bases from V and 0 bases from J, leaving 23 bases between. The CDR3, as DNA: TGTGCCAGCTCACCATTCTCCTCGGTCGGACAGTCCCGCTCTGGGGCCAACGTCCTGACTTTC. Translation gives CASSPFSSVGQSRSGANVLTF.

J is TRBJ2-7 and V is TRBV28; D possibly corresponds to TRBD1 (6 bases). Germline CDR1 MDHEN, CDR2 SYDVKM. Trimming cost V 6 bases and J 2 bases, with 17 bases left between them. The CDR3 contains 15 residues. The CDR3 sequence is CASSLHGQSTYEQYF. CDR3 DNA sequence: TGTGCCAGCAGCCTCCACGGACAGTCGACCTACGAGCAGTACTTC.

This clone was counted once. The V call is TRBV25-1, the J call TRBJ2-7, with a weak D call TRBD1 (5 bases). V lost 4 bases and J 8 bases, leaving 9 bases between the germline ends. From germline, CDR1 is MGHDK and CDR2 SYGVNS. CDR3 length equals 11 residues. The CDR3 sequence: CASSVQDKQYF. As DNA, the CDR3 is TGTGCCAGCAGTGTTCAGGACAAGCAGTACTTC.

The chain carries TRBV5-4 and TRBJ2-3; a possible D gene is TRBD1 (5 bases). This CDR3 is built from 15 residues. The V and J ends lost 3 bases and 4 bases respectively, with 15 bases between them. In germline, CDR1 is SGHNT, CDR2 YYREEE (reference sequence). This CDR3 is CASSSAKGWSDTQYF. The CDR3 DNA reads as TGTGCCAGCAGCTCCGCCAAGGGGTGGTCAGATACGCAGTATTTT. Full variable domain (missing parts from reference TRBV5-4 and TRBJ2-3): ETGVTQSPTHLIKTRGQQVTLRCSSQSGHNTVSWYQQALGQGPQFIFQYYREEENGRGNFPPRFSGLQFPNYSSELNVNALELDDSALYLCASSSAKGWSDTQYFGPGTRLTVL.